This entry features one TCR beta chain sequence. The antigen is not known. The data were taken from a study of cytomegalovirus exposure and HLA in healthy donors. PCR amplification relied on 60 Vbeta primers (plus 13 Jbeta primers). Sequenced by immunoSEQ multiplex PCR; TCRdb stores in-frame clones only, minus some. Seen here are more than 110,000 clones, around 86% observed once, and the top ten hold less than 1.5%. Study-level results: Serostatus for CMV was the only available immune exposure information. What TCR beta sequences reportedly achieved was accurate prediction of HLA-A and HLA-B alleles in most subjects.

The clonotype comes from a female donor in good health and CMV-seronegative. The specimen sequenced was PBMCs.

The CDR3 nucleotides read TGCAGCGTGGAGAAGACAGGTTCCTACGAGCAGTACTTC. Translated, it gives CSVEKTGSYEQYF. The rearrangement joins TRBV29-1 to TRBJ2-7; the D gene is possibly TRBD1 (6 bases). CDR1 is SQVTM, CDR2 ANQGSEA, per germline. This CDR3 is built from 13 residues. V lost 6 bases, J lost 1 base, and 13 bases lay in between.